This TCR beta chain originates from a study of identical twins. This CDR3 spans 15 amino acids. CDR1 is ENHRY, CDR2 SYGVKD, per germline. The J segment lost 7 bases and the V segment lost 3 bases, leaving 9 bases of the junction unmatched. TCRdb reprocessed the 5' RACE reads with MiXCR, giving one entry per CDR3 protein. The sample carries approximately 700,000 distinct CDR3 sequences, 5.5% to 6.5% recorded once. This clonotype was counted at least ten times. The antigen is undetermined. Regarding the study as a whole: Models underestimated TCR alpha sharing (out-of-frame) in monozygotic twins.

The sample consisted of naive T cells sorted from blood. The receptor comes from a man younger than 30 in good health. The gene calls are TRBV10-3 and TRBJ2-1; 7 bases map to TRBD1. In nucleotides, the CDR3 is TGTGCCATCAGTGATGGCCAGGGGGAATTAAATGAGCAGTTCTTC. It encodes CAISDGQGELNEQFF.